This T cell receptor beta chain was documented in a study of T cells in localized non-small cell lung cancer. The CDR3 length is 18 residues. V lost 4 bases and J 3 bases, leaving 25 bases between the germline ends. Germline CDR1 MNHEY, CDR2 SMNVEV (reference sequence). The method was immunoSEQ multiplex PCR; TCRdb's version includes in-frame clones alone and lacks a portion of them. Of around 26,000 clones in the sample, under 95% were seen once. The chain employs TRBV27 and TRBJ2-7; D tentatively fits TRBD1 or TRBD2 (5 bases each). This receptor was obtained from a female donor aged 60 or older with stage II squamous cell lung carcinoma. The sample was peripheral blood, taken before any cancer treatment. The chain's CDR3 is CASSSLLKGGGYNYEQYF. CDR3 in DNA: TGTGCCAGCAGTTCGCTCTTGAAGGGTGGGGGTTATAACTACGAGCAGTACTTC.